The rows below give T cell receptor beta chains drawn from one sample of a study of PD-1 blockade in classical Hodgkin lymphoma. TCRdb keeps only in-frame clones here, not all; method: immunoSEQ multiplex PCR. The sample yields about 30,000 clones, under 75% seen once. Sequences were derived from peripheral blood mononuclear cells (PBMCs), sampled before the second cycle of nivolumab. These receptor sequences come from a human donor with classical Hodgkin lymphoma. Both conserved end residues are part of each CDR3. Fields, in order: J gene, V gene, clone size, D gene, CDR3 DNA, CDR3 protein. D genes are given only for firm matches. Expanded clones are given a class, and other clones once, few, many or no size at all.

J gene: TRBJ2-1; V gene: TRBV5-1; clone size: once; D gene: TRBD2; CDR3 DNA: TGCGCCAGCAGCTTAAGCGGGGGGTACGTGTCATATGAGCAGTTCTTC; CDR3 protein: CASSLSGGYVSYEQFF
J gene: TRBJ1-2; V gene: TRBV27; clone size: -; D gene: TRBD1; CDR3 DNA: TGTGCCAGCACCACTAACAGGGGCGGGGGCTACACCTTC; CDR3 protein: CASTTNRGGGYTF
J gene: TRBJ1-5; V gene: TRBV7-2; clone size: -; D gene: TRBD1; CDR3 DNA: TGTGCCAGCAGCTTATATCTTGGACAGGGAAATGAGCCCCAGCATTTT; CDR3 protein: CASSLYLGQGNEPQHF
J gene: TRBJ1-5; V gene: TRBV21-1; clone size: -; D gene: -; CDR3 DNA: TGTGCCAGCGACGGGGGTCGGGGGGCTCAGCCCCAGCATTTT; CDR3 protein: CASDGGRGAQPQHF
J gene: TRBJ2-6; V gene: TRBV5-1; clone size: -; D gene: -; CDR3 DNA: TGCGCCAGCAGCTTGGAACTTTCTGGGGCCAACGTCCTGACTTTC; CDR3 protein: CASSLELSGANVLTF
J gene: TRBJ2-1; V gene: TRBV29-1; clone size: -; D gene: -; CDR3 DNA: TGCAGCGTTGGACTTCGAGACCCCGCAGGAAACAATGAGCAGTTCTTC; CDR3 protein: CSVGLRDPAGNNEQFF
J gene: TRBJ2-1; V gene: TRBV1; clone size: -; D gene: -; CDR3 DNA: TGCACCAGCAACTACAATGAGCAGTTCTTC; CDR3 protein: CTSNYNEQFF
J gene: TRBJ2-1; V gene: TRBV7-6; clone size: -; D gene: -; CDR3 DNA: TGTGCCATCGGGGCCTACAATGAGCAGTTCTTC; CDR3 protein: CAIGAYNEQFF
J gene: TRBJ1-1; V gene: TRBV10-2; clone size: -; D gene: TRBD1; CDR3 DNA: TGCGCCAGCAGATTGGGTCAGGGGGCAGCGTCTGAAGCTTTCTTT; CDR3 protein: CASRLGQGAASEAFF
J gene: TRBJ1-2; V gene: TRBV6-6; clone size: -; D gene: TRBD1; CDR3 DNA: TGTGCCAGCAGTTTGGGCGGACAGGGGGTATATGGCTACACCTTC; CDR3 protein: CASSLGGQGVYGYTF
J gene: TRBJ2-6; V gene: TRBV28; clone size: -; D gene: -; CDR3 DNA: TGTGCCAGCAGGCCTAGGGGCGCCGGGGCCAACGTCCTGACTTTC; CDR3 protein: CASRPRGAGANVLTF
J gene: TRBJ1-6; V gene: TRBV7-9; clone size: -; D gene: TRBD1; CDR3 DNA: TGTGCCGGAAACAGGGGTGATTCACCCCTCCACTTT; CDR3 protein: CAGNRGDSPLHF
J gene: TRBJ2-3; V gene: TRBV28; clone size: -; D gene: -; CDR3 DNA: TGTGCCAGCAGTTTACCTAGCACAGATACGCAGTATTTT; CDR3 protein: CASSLPSTDTQYF
J gene: TRBJ1-4; V gene: TRBV6-5; clone size: -; D gene: -; CDR3 DNA: TGTGCCAGCAGGAGGTGGGAGGAGGAAAAACTGTTTTTT; CDR3 protein: CASRRWEEEKLFF
J gene: TRBJ1-5; V gene: TRBV6-5; clone size: -; D gene: -; CDR3 DNA: TGTGCCAGCAAACGGACAGCAGATCAGCCCCAGCATTTT; CDR3 protein: CASKRTADQPQHF
J gene: TRBJ2-3; V gene: TRBV5-4; clone size: -; D gene: TRBD1; CDR3 DNA: TGTGCCAGCAGCGGCAGGACAGGAGATTTCAACACAGATACGCAGTATTTT; CDR3 protein: CASSGRTGDFNTDTQYF
J gene: TRBJ2-1; V gene: TRBV29-1; clone size: -; D gene: TRBD2; CDR3 DNA: TGCAGCGTGGGGCTAGCGGGGGGGCAGAATGAGCAGTTCTTC; CDR3 protein: CSVGLAGGQNEQFF
J gene: TRBJ2-5; V gene: TRBV7-2; clone size: -; D gene: -; CDR3 DNA: TGTGCCAGCACCCACGGGGGCCGCCGGGCCCAGTACTTC; CDR3 protein: CASTHGGRRAQYF
J gene: TRBJ2-3; V gene: TRBV6-1; clone size: -; D gene: -; CDR3 DNA: TGTGCCAGCAGTGATCGGGGCCCCACAGATACGCAGTATTTT; CDR3 protein: CASSDRGPTDTQYF
J gene: TRBJ1-4; V gene: TRBV19; clone size: -; D gene: -; CDR3 DNA: TGTGCCAGTAGTCCGACCGGGATCCCGGATGAAAAACTGTTTTTT; CDR3 protein: CASSPTGIPDEKLFF
J gene: TRBJ1-3; V gene: TRBV11-2; clone size: -; D gene: -; CDR3 DNA: TGTGCCAGCAGCTTATGGCAGCAAAACACCATATATTTT; CDR3 protein: CASSLWQQNTIYF
J gene: TRBJ2-2; V gene: TRBV27; clone size: -; D gene: -; CDR3 DNA: TGTGCCAGCAGTGCCGGGAACACCGGGGAGCTGTTTTTT; CDR3 protein: CASSAGNTGELFF
J gene: TRBJ1-4; V gene: TRBV28; clone size: -; D gene: TRBD1; CDR3 DNA: TGTGCCAGCAGGAGACAGGGGCTTGCAACTAATGAAAAACTGTTTTTT; CDR3 protein: CASRRQGLATNEKLFF
J gene: TRBJ1-5; V gene: TRBV2; clone size: -; D gene: -; CDR3 DNA: TGTGCCAGCACCGAAGAGGCCCAATTACAGCCCCAGCATTTT; CDR3 protein: CASTEEAQLQPQHF
J gene: TRBJ1-1; V gene: TRBV4-1; clone size: -; D gene: -; CDR3 DNA: TGCGCCAGTCGACCCTCAGGTGGGCGGGCCCGTGAAGCTTTCTTT; CDR3 protein: CASRPSGGRAREAFF
J gene: TRBJ2-1; V gene: TRBV6-1; clone size: -; D gene: -; CDR3 DNA: TGTGCCAGCAGTGGGGGGACGTCAGCCACCTACAATGAGCAGTTCTTC; CDR3 protein: CASSGGTSATYNEQFF
J gene: TRBJ1-1; V gene: TRBV5-4; clone size: -; D gene: TRBD1; CDR3 DNA: TGTGCCAGCAGCTTGGGCCAGGGGGCTGGCATGAACACTGAAGCTTTCTTT; CDR3 protein: CASSLGQGAGMNTEAFF
J gene: TRBJ2-3; V gene: TRBV21-1; clone size: medium-sized; D gene: -; CDR3 DNA: TGTGCCAGCTCTGATGGTGGCACAGATACGCAGTATTTT; CDR3 protein: CASSDGGTDTQYF
J gene: TRBJ2-5; V gene: TRBV6-5; clone size: -; D gene: -; CDR3 DNA: TGTGCCAGCAGGGCTGGGGAGACCCAGTACTTC; CDR3 protein: CASRAGETQYF
J gene: TRBJ2-7; V gene: TRBV11-1; clone size: -; D gene: -; CDR3 DNA: TGTGCCAGCAGCTTAGAATTGCTATCCTACGAGCAGTACTTC; CDR3 protein: CASSLELLSYEQYF
J gene: TRBJ1-1; V gene: TRBV2; clone size: -; D gene: TRBD1; CDR3 DNA: TGTGCCAGCGAGCGGGACAGGGTCTTTTCGGCTGAAGCTTTCTTT; CDR3 protein: CASERDRVFSAEAFF
J gene: TRBJ1-6; V gene: TRBV5-1; clone size: -; D gene: -; CDR3 DNA: TGCGCCAGCAAGTCTAGGGGGGACTATAATTCACCCCTCCACTTT; CDR3 protein: CASKSRGDYNSPLHF
J gene: TRBJ1-2; V gene: TRBV27; clone size: -; D gene: TRBD1; CDR3 DNA: TGTGCCAGCAGTCCATCGGACAGGCGTGGCTACACCTTC; CDR3 protein: CASSPSDRRGYTF
J gene: TRBJ1-1; V gene: TRBV5-6; clone size: -; D gene: -; CDR3 DNA: TGTGCCAGCAGCGGAGGAGGGGACACTGAAGCTTTCTTT; CDR3 protein: CASSGGGDTEAFF
J gene: TRBJ1-6; V gene: TRBV5-1; clone size: -; D gene: -; CDR3 DNA: TGCGCCAGCAGCTTGGAAGGCCTTGGGAATTCACCCCTCCACTTT; CDR3 protein: CASSLEGLGNSPLHF
J gene: TRBJ2-3; V gene: TRBV10-1; clone size: few; D gene: -; CDR3 DNA: TGCGCCAGCAGTGAGTGGGTGGGGGGGCAAGATACGCAGTATTTT; CDR3 protein: CASSEWVGGQDTQYF
J gene: TRBJ2-5; V gene: TRBV6-5; clone size: few; D gene: -; CDR3 DNA: TGTGCCAGCAGTTACGGGGCTAGCAGGGAGACCCAGTACTTC; CDR3 protein: CASSYGASRETQYF
J gene: TRBJ1-2; V gene: TRBV28; clone size: -; D gene: -; CDR3 DNA: TGTGCCAGCAGCTTCAACGTCCGCTATGGCTACACCTTC; CDR3 protein: CASSFNVRYGYTF
J gene: TRBJ2-2; V gene: TRBV4-3; clone size: -; D gene: TRBD2; CDR3 DNA: TGCGCCAGCAGCCTCGGACTAGCGGGGACCGGGGAGCTGTTTTTT; CDR3 protein: CASSLGLAGTGELFF
J gene: TRBJ2-3; V gene: TRBV29-1; clone size: once; D gene: -; CDR3 DNA: TGCAGCGTTGCCGACACAGATACGCAGTATTTT; CDR3 protein: CSVADTDTQYF
J gene: TRBJ1-1; V gene: TRBV18; clone size: few; D gene: -; CDR3 DNA: TGTGCCAGCTCAGTAGACAGCTACACTGAAGCTTTCTTT; CDR3 protein: CASSVDSYTEAFF
J gene: TRBJ2-2; V gene: TRBV7-9; clone size: once; D gene: -; CDR3 DNA: TGTGCCAGCAGCCGACGGACCGGGGAGCTGTTTTTT; CDR3 protein: CASSRRTGELFF